What follows describes a single T cell receptor beta chain. What it binds is not known. The CDR3 runs 14 residues. CDR1 and CDR2 (germline): SGHRS, YFSETQ. V was trimmed by 2 bases and J by 0 bases, leaving 9 bases between them. Method: immunoSEQ multiplex PCR; TCRdb's copy keeps in-frame clones and lacks some. The sample has 30,000 or so clones, 87% seen once. The sample comes from a study of lymphopenia after photon versus proton radiotherapy. Study-wide findings and caveats: Only patients who died were analyzed for survival; proton advantage is unproven. After lymphocyte nadir, photon-treated repertoires showed oligoclonal expansion, especially CD8+ Temra. Photon-treated patients lost naive T cells and TCR diversity; proton-treated stayed stable. In patients who died, overall survival fell as post-nadir TCR diversity dropped more.

This material consisted of peripheral blood, taken from a patient treated with proton-based radiotherapy. The chain combines TRBV5-1 with TRBJ2-7, with D possibly called TRBD1 or TRBD2 (5 bases each). This receptor was obtained from a woman aged 55-69 years with cholangiocarcinoma. Some clones in this sample may be carry-over from other donors' samples. The CDR3 DNA follows: TGCGCCAGCAGCTTTCGAGGGGACTCCTACGAGCAGTACTTC. Amino acid sequence: CASSFRGDSYEQYF. Looking up the rest from reference TRBV5-1 and TRBJ2-7 gives the full variable domain: KAGVTQTPRYLIKTRGQQVTLSCSPISGHRSVSWYQQTPGQGLQFLFEYFSETQRNKGNFPGRFSGRQFSNSRSEMNVSTLELGDSALYLCASSFRGDSYEQYFGPGTRLTVT.